A selection of T cell receptor beta chains follows, all from one sample in a study of technical replicates of blood from a few donors. Method: immunoSEQ multiplex PCR; TCRdb's copy keeps in-frame clones and lacks some. Found here are around 13,000 clones, roughly 87% of them singletons; the top ten hold around 12%. The specimen sequenced was PBMCs. Receptors were obtained from a human donor in good health. Both conserved end residues are part of each CDR3. The order of the fields is V gene, clone size, D gene, J gene, CDR3 protein, CDR3 DNA. The D gene is left open where the match is weak. Size tells how often a clone was seen (once, few, many) or the class of an expanded clone, and some rows leave it out.

V: TRBV6-1
size: few
D: TRBD1
J: TRBJ1-1
CDR3: CASSEAGDRERRLSAFF
DNA: TGTGCCAGCAGTGAAGCAGGGGACAGGGAAAGGCGATTGAGTGCTTTCTTT

V: TRBV18
size: .
D: .
J: TRBJ2-1
CDR3: CASSTGTGESWNEQFF
DNA: TGTGCCAGCTCGACTGGGACTGGGGAGTCATGGAATGAGCAGTTCTTC

V: TRBV2
size: .
D: .
J: TRBJ2-2
CDR3: CASKGSPNTGELFF
DNA: TGTGCCAGCAAAGGTAGCCCGAACACCGGGGAGCTGTTTTTT

V: TRBV15
size: .
D: .
J: TRBJ2-7
CDR3: CATSRGHEYEQYF
DNA: TGTGCCACCAGCAGAGGACACGAGTACGAGCAGTACTTC

V: TRBV11-2
size: .
D: .
J: TRBJ2-1
CDR3: CASSLRADSYNEQFF
DNA: TGTGCCAGCAGCCTCCGAGCGGACTCCTACAATGAGCAGTTCTTC

V: TRBV2
size: few
D: TRBD1
J: TRBJ1-5
CDR3: CASSGGTVNQPQHF
DNA: TGTGCCAGCAGTGGAGGGACAGTTAATCAGCCCCAGCATTTT

V: TRBV2
size: once
D: TRBD1
J: TRBJ1-5
CDR3: CASSPPGGQGGAVAQHF
DNA: TGTGCCAGCAGTCCCCCCGGGGGACAGGGGGGAGCCGTAGCCCAGCATTTT

V: TRBV5-4
size: .
D: .
J: TRBJ1-1
CDR3: CASSIGGATEAFF
DNA: TGTGCCAGCAGCATAGGGGGGGCCACTGAAGCTTTCTTT

V: TRBV28
size: .
D: TRBD2
J: TRBJ2-3
CDR3: CASSSWTSGSTDTQYF
DNA: TGTGCCAGCAGTTCATGGACTAGCGGGAGCACAGATACGCAGTATTTT

V: TRBV7-9
size: few
D: .
J: TRBJ1-4
CDR3: CASSEEYGGLFF
DNA: TGTGCCAGCAGCGAAGAATACGGAGGACTGTTTTTT

V: TRBV19
size: .
D: .
J: TRBJ1-2
CDR3: CASSTRAVVKGYTF
DNA: TGTGCCAGTAGTACGAGGGCCGTCGTTAAGGGCTACACCTTC

V: TRBV6-5
size: .
D: .
J: TRBJ2-1
CDR3: CASSYSAGPGMDEQFF
DNA: TGTGCCAGCAGTTACTCAGCGGGCCCGGGCATGGATGAGCAGTTCTTC

V: TRBV6-4
size: few
D: .
J: TRBJ2-1
CDR3: CASSDRDNNEQFF
DNA: TGTGCCAGCAGTGACCGGGACAACAATGAGCAGTTCTTC

V: TRBV7-2
size: .
D: TRBD2
J: TRBJ2-7
CDR3: CASSLWGTTKLSGYF
DNA: TGTGCCAGCAGCTTATGGGGGACTACCAAACTGAGTGGGTACTTC

V: TRBV27
size: few
D: TRBD1
J: TRBJ2-7
CDR3: CASSRQGYEQYF
DNA: TGTGCCAGCAGTCGACAGGGTTACGAGCAGTACTTC

V: TRBV7-9
size: .
D: .
J: TRBJ1-5
CDR3: CASSLAGDQPQHF
DNA: TGTGCCAGCAGCTTAGCCGGGGATCAGCCCCAGCATTTT

V: TRBV7-2
size: .
D: .
J: TRBJ2-7
CDR3: CASSLRGRRDEQYF
DNA: TGTGCCAGCAGCTTACGGGGGAGGCGGGACGAGCAGTACTTC